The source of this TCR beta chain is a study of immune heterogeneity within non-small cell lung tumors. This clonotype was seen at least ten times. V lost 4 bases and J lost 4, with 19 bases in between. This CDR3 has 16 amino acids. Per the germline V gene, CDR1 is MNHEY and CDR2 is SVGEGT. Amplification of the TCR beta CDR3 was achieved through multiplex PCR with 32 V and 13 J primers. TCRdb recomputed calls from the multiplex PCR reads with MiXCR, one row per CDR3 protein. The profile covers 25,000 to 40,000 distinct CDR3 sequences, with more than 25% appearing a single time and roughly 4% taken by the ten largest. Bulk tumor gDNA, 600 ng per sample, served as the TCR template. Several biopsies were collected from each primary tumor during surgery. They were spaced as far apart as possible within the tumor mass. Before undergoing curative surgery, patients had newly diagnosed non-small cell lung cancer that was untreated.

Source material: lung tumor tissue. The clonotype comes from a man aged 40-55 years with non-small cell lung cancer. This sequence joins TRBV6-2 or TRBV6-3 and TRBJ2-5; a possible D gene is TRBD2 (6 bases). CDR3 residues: CASSLDTAGRRETQYF. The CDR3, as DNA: TGTGCCAGCAGTTTGGATACCGCGGGGCGCCGAGAGACCCAGTACTTC.